The 16 T cell receptor beta chains below come from one sample, sequenced in a study of CD8 T cells in ankylosing spondylitis. Antigens of these TCRs are unknown. One entry per CDR3 protein, called by TCRdb with MiXCR from the 5' RACE reads. This sample has 700,000 or so distinct CDR3 sequences, with roughly 20% found just once. General study results and limits: What appeared characteristic of ankylosing spondylitis blood was a TCR beta motif of 7 or 8 highly homologous variants.

Source material: blood, either unsorted or a sorted T cell fraction (not recorded which). These receptors were obtained from a male donor with ankylosing spondylitis.

The chain uses TRBV24-1 and TRBJ2-3; TRBD1 agrees at 7 bases. Germline V lookup: CDR1 KGHDR, CDR2 SFDVKD. The CDR3 sequence is 17 residues long. V dropped 0 bases and J dropped 2; count of bases not matched to a gene: 7. In nucleotides, the CDR3 is TGTGCCACCAGTGATTTGCGCAGGGGACAGAACACAGATACGCAGTATTTT. It codes for CATSDLRRGQNTDTQYF.

The J gene is TRBJ2-3, the V gene TRBV29-1; either TRBD1 or TRBD2 may supply D (5 bases each). V was pared by 5 bases and J by 4 bases, with 19 bases between. Germline-derived CDR1 and CDR2 are SQVTM and ANQGSEA. There are 15 residues in the CDR3. CDR3 protein: CSVRGVSPTPDTQYF. CDR3 coding DNA: TGCAGCGTTAGAGGGGTTTCACCCACTCCAGATACGCAGTATTTT.

This chain joins TRBV10-2 and TRBJ2-7, with TRBD2 matching over 9 bases. Germline V gene lookup returns CDR1 WSHSY and CDR2 SAAADI. This CDR3 is 15 amino acids long. V lost 4 bases to trimming and J lost 5 bases; unmatched junction nucleotides: 9. The CDR3 spells CASSGTSAVGDEQYF. CDR3 sequence (DNA): TGCGCCAGCAGTGGGACTAGCGCCGTCGGGGACGAGCAGTACTTC.

This clonotype has just a few counts. This rearrangement joins TRBV5-1 to TRBJ2-5; D is unclear. Looked up from germline, CDR1 is SGHRS and CDR2 is YFSETQ. V was clipped by 5 bases and J by 2 bases, with 13 bases between them. This CDR3 region has 14 residues. This CDR3 is CASRLTRAQETQYF. The CDR3 nucleotides are TGCGCCAGCAGACTGACTCGGGCACAAGAGACCCAGTACTTC.

The chain is built from TRBV6-2 or TRBV6-3 and TRBJ1-2, with no clear D. The CDR3 totals 13 residues. V was clipped by 6 bases and J by 8 bases, with 16 bases between them. Germline CDR1 is MNHEY and CDR2 is SVGEGT. The CDR3 bases are TGTGCCAGCAGGTCCGACGTTTCTTGGGGCTACACCTTC. Residues: CASRSDVSWGYTF.

CDR3 in DNA: TGCAGCGCCAACCTGGACGGGAACCAAGAGACCCAGTACTTC. Its translation: CSANLDGNQETQYF. The chain carries TRBV29-1 and TRBJ2-5; tentatively, D is TRBD2 (5 bases). Trimming stripped 7 bases from V and 0 bases from J, with 15 bases between. The CDR3 length is 14 residues. From germline, CDR1 is SQVTM and CDR2 ANQGSEA.

This clonotype has just a few counts. The rearrangement uses TRBV11-2 and TRBJ2-1, with 8 bases identical to TRBD2. This CDR3 contains 19 residues. Germline lookup yields CDR1 SGHAT and CDR2 FQNNGV. The trim removed 6 bases at V and 2 bases at J, leaving 18 bases unmatched. The CDR3 DNA reads TGTGCCAGCAGGGCAGGGCTACTAGCGGACTATGGCACCTACAATGAGCAGTTCTTC. This gives the protein CASRAGLLADYGTYNEQFF. Combining the CDR3 with reference TRBV11-2 and TRBJ2-1 gives the whole variable domain EAGVAQSPRYKIIEKRQSVAFWCNPISGHATLYWYQQILGQGPKLLIQFQNNGVVDDSQLPKDRFSAERLKGVDSTLKIQPAKLEDSAVYLCASRAGLLADYGTYNEQFFGPGTRLTVL.

The chain joins TRBV13 to TRBJ1-5; a weak D match, TRBD1 (5 bases). V shed 3 bases and J shed 6 bases, with 15 bases lying between them. This CDR3 is 15 amino acids long. Germline-derived CDR1 and CDR2 are PRHDT and FYEKMQ (reference sequence). CDR3 in amino acids: CASSFQAMGGQPQHF. CDR3 in DNA: TGTGCCAGCAGCTTTCAGGCCATGGGGGGTCAGCCCCAGCATTTT.

The rearrangement uses TRBV30 and TRBJ1-6; D might be TRBD1 (6 bases). The CDR3 contains 13 residues. Germline CDR1 GTSNPN, CDR2 SVGIG (reference sequence). V was shortened by 3 bases and J by 10 bases, with 13 bases between the two germline ends. The CDR3, as DNA: TGTGCCTGGAGCCAAGAAACAGGGTCACCCCTCCACTTT. It yields the protein CAWSQETGSPLHF. Supplemented by reference TRBV30 and TRBJ1-6, the full variable domain reads SQTIHQWPATLVQPVGSPLSLECTVEGTSNPNLYWYRQAAGRGLQLLFYSVGIGQISSEVPQNLSASRPQDRQFILSSKKLLLSDSGFYLCAWSQETGSPLHFGNGTRLTVT.

This clonotype was observed a handful of times. The chain couples TRBV28 to TRBJ1-3; the D is unclear. Germline V gene data show CDR1 as MDHEN and CDR2 as SYDVKM. V gave up 1 base and J gave up 4 bases, with 11 bases separating them. The CDR3 totals 15 residues. The CDR3 is CASSLYWADGNTIYF. CDR3 nucleotide sequence: TGTGCCAGCAGTTTATACTGGGCGGACGGAAACACCATATATTTT.

This chain connects TRBV30 to TRBJ2-7; D remains unclear. V lost 5 bases and J 2 bases, leaving 7 bases between the germline ends. This CDR3 has 11 amino acids. Per germline, CDR1 GTSNPN and CDR2 SVGIG (reference sequence). The CDR3 region is CAWGGAYEQYF. The DNA for the CDR3 is TGTGCCTGGGGTGGGGCCTACGAGCAGTACTTC.

This chain joins TRBV4-2 and TRBJ2-2; 11 bases line up with TRBD2. In germline, CDR1 is LGHNA, CDR2 YNFKEQ. CDR3 length: 15 amino acids. V lost 5 bases and J lost 3; bases outside the gene matches: 2. Here the CDR3 reads CASSSTSGDTGELFF. DNA for the CDR3: TGTGCCAGCAGCTCGACTAGCGGGGACACCGGGGAGCTGTTTTTT.

Only a few counts were recorded for this clonotype. V gene TRBV5-6 combines with J gene TRBJ1-2; 12 bases match TRBD1. J gave up 3 bases and V 4 bases, and 7 bases lay outside the gene matches. Germline values: CDR1 SGHDT, CDR2 YYEEEE. The CDR3 has 16 residues. Here the CDR3 DNA reads TGTGCCAGCAGCAGTCCGGGACAGGGGGCTCACTATGGCTACACCTTC. It specifies CASSSPGQGAHYGYTF.

This clonotype appeared a few times. This chain connects TRBV20-1 to TRBJ2-7; weak D call: TRBD1 (6 bases). The length of the CDR3 is 13 residues. Trimming removed 6 bases from V and 3 bases from J, with 15 bases in between. Germline V gene sequence: CDR1 DFQATT, CDR2 SNEGSKA (reference sequence). CDR3 protein: CSATTGQSYEQYF. In DNA, the CDR3 is TGCAGTGCAACAACAGGACAGAGCTACGAGCAGTACTTC.

This sequence joins TRBV27 and TRBJ2-3; TRBD2 agrees at 11 bases. Looked up from germline, CDR1 is MNHEY and CDR2 is SMNVEV (reference sequence). The V gene end was trimmed by 6 bases and the J gene end by 6 bases; junction bases not matched to a gene: 5. This CDR3 spans 14 amino acids. This chain's CDR3 is CASSETSGMDTQYF. DNA of the CDR3: TGTGCCAGCAGCGAGACTAGCGGGATGGATACGCAGTATTTT.

The V call is TRBV6-1, the J call TRBJ1-5, with unresolved D. The CDR3 runs to 12 residues. Per the germline V gene, CDR1 is MNHNS and CDR2 is SASEGT. Deletions cut 8 bases from V and 4 bases from J, with 9 bases between. The CDR3 spells CASCKSNQPQHF. As DNA, the CDR3 is TGTGCCAGCTGTAAATCTAATCAGCCCCAGCATTTT.